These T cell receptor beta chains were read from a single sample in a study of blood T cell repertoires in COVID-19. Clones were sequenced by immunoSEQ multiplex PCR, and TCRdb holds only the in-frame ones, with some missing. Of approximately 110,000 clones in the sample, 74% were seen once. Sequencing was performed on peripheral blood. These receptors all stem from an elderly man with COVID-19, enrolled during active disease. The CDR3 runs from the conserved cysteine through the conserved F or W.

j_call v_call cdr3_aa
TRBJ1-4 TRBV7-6 CASSSWTATTNEKLFF
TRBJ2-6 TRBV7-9 CASSWTESGANVLTF
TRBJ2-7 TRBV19 CASSISGGDEQYF
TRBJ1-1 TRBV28 CASSLRSLNRGRTEAFF
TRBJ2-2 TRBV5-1 CASSLAWGGTGELFF
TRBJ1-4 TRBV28 CASSLGTGNEKLFF
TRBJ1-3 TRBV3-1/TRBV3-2 CASSSRSFVNF
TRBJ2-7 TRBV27 CASSLSNSGSYEQYF
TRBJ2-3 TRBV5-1 CASSPTSGSTDTQYF
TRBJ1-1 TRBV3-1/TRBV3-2 CASSQGGGTEAFF
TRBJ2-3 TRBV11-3 CASSLGIAGQDTQYF
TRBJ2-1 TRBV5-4 CASSLRGQNNEQFF
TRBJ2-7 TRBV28 CASSLPPGQGKQYF
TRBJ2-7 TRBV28 CASNPGGNYEQYF
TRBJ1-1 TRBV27 CASSTGANTEAFF
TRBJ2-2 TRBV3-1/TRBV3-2 CASSQAGETGELFF
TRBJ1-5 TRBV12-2 CASRLAGTGAGNQPQHF
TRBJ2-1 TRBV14 CASSQLGQNYNEQFF
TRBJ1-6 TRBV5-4 CASSFRFATFLANNSPLHF
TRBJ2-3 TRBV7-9 CASSSTGDTQYF
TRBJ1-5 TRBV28 CASSPYYRDRGSNQPQHF
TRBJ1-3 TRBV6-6 CASSYSSAGNTIYF
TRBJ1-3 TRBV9 CASSVGRGSGNTIYF
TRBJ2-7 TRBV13 CASSPQGAYEQYF
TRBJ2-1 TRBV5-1 CASSLPRLAGGNEQFF
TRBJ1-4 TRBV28 CASSFESRGRGTNEKLFF
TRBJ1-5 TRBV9 CASSVDGGFNQPQHF
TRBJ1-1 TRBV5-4 CASSFPDRGANTEAFF
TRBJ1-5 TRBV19 CASTPSADRGGNQPQHF
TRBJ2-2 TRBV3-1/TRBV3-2 CASSQGGAGELFF
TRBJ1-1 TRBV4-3 CASSQGSGEAFF
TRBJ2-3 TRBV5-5 CASSLGGRRTDTQYF
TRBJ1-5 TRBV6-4 CASRGPGGVSQPQHF
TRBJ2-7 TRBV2 CASRRESPYEQYF
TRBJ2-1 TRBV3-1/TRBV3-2 CASSHDSFNEQFF
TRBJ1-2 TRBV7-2 CASSARPGGTYGYTF
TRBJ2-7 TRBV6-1 CASSEGGGRAGIYEQYF
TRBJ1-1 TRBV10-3 CAISESISVNTEAFF
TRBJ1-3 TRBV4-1 CASSQRESSGNTIYF
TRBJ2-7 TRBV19 CASSPSGSLSYEQYF
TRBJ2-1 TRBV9 CASSVGGAKPGQQFF
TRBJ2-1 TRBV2 CASSEASGTYNEQFF
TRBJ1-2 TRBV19 CATEPKYGYTF
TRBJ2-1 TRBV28 CASRGDGSSYNEQFF
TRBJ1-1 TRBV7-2 CANSVYFVNTEAFF
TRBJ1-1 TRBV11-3 CASSFQGGTEAFF
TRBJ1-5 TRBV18 CASSPIGEGGPNQPQHF
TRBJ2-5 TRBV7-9 CASRGRQETQYF
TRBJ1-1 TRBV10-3 CAISESPGANTEAFF
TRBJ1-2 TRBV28 CASSPIGTVFSYGYTF
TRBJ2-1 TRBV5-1 CASSRQGLYNEQFF
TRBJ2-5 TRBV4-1 CASSQGGTSGSQETQYF
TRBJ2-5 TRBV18 CASSPLRSGAQETQYF
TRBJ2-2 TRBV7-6 CASSFNRGTGELFF
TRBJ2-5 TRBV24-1 CATSDLARGEETQYF